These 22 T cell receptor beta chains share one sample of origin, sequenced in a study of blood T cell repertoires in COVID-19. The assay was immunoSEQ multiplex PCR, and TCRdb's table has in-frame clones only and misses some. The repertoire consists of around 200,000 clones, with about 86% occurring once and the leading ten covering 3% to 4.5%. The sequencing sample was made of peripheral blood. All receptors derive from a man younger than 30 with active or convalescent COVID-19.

CDR3 coding DNA: TGTGCCAGCACCCCGGGGATGAACACTGAAGCTTTCTTT. The encoded protein is CASTPGMNTEAFF. The chain carries TRBV7-9 and TRBJ1-1, with no clear D. CDR3 length: 13 residues. Trimming removed 7 bases at V and 0 bases at J, with 9 bases between. The germline CDR1 and CDR2 sequences are SEHNR and FQNEAQ (reference sequence).

CDR3 bases: TGTGCCAGTACAACAGGGGACCAGCCCCAGCATTTT. Translating it yields CASTTGDQPQHF. This sequence joins TRBV27 and TRBJ1-5; TRBD1 agrees at 7 bases. The length of the CDR3 is 12 residues. After removal of 9 bases from V and 7 bases from J, the junction contained 6 bases not matched to a gene. Germline loops: CDR1 MNHEY, CDR2 SMNVEV (reference sequence).

The CDR3 DNA sequence: TGTGCCAGCAGTTTAGGACAGGTGTATGGCTACACCTTC. Its protein product is CASSLGQVYGYTF. The chain employs TRBV12-3 or TRBV12-4 and TRBJ1-2, with D perhaps matching TRBD1 (6 bases). The germline V and J ends were trimmed by 1 base and 5 bases, with 8 bases remaining between them. The CDR3 extends over 13 amino acids.

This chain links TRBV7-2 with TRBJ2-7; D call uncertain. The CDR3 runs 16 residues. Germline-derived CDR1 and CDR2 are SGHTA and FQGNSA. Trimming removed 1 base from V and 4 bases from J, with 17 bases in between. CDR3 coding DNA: TGTGCCAGCAGCTTAGGTGCCCTGGTCCGGCGGTACGAGCAGTACTTC. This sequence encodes CASSLGALVRRYEQYF.

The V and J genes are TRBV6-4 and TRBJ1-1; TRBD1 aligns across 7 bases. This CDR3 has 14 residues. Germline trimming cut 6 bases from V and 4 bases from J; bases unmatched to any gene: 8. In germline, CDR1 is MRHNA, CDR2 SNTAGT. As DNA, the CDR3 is TGTGCCAGCAGGGGACAGACAGGCGGCACTGAAGCTTTCTTT. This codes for CASRGQTGGTEAFF.

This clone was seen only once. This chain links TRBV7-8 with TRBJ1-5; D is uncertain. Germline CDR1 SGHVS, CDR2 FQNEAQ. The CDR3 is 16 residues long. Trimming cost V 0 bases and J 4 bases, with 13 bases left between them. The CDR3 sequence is CASSLAIAAVNQPQHF. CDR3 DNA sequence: TGTGCCAGCAGCTTAGCGATCGCGGCGGTGAATCAGCCCCAGCATTTT.

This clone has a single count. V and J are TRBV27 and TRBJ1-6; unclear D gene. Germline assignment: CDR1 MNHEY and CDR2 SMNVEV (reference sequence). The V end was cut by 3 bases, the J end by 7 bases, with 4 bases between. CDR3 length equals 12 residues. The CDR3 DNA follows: TGTGCCAGCAGTTTCACAAATTCACCCCTCCACTTT. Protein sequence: CASSFTNSPLHF.

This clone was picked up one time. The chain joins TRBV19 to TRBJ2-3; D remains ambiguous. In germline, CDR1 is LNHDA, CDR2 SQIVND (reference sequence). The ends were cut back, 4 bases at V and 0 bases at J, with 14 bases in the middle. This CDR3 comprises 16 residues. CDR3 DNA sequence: TGTGCCAGTAGTACAACCCGGTCCACTAGCACAGATACGCAGTATTTT. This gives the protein CASSTTRSTSTDTQYF.

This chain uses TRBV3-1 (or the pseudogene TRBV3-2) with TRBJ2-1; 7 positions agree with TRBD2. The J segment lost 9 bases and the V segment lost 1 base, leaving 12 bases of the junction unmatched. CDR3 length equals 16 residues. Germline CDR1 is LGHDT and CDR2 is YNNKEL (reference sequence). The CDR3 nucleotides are TGTGCCAGCAGCCAAGGGGGTGGACCGGGAGGTGGTGAGCAGTTCTTC. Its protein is CASSQGGGPGGGEQFF.

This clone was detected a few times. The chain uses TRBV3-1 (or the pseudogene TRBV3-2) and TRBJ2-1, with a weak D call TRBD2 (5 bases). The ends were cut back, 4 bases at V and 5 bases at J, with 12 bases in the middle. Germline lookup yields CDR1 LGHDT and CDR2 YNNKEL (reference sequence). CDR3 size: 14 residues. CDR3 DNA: TGTGCCAGCAGCCGAGGGAACTCTAACAATGAGCAGTTCTTC. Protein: CASSRGNSNNEQFF.

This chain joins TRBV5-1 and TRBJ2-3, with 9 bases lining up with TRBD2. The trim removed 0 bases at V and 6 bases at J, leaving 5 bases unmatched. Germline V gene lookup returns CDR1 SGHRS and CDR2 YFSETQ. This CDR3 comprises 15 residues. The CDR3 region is CASSLDTAGGDTQYF. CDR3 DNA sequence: TGCGCCAGCAGCTTGGACACTGCGGGGGGGGATACGCAGTATTTT.

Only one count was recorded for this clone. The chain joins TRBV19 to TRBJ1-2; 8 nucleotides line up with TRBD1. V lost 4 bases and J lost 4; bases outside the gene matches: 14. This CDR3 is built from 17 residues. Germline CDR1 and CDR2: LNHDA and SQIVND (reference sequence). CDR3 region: CASSTRQGNALIYGYTF. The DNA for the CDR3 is TGTGCCAGTAGTACGCGACAGGGGAATGCCTTAATCTATGGCTACACCTTC.

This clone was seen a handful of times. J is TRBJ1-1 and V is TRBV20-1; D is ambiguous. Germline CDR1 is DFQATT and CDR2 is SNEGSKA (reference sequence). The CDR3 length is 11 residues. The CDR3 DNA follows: TGCCGTACGGGGTCGAACACTGAAGCTTTCTTT. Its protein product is CRTGSNTEAFF.

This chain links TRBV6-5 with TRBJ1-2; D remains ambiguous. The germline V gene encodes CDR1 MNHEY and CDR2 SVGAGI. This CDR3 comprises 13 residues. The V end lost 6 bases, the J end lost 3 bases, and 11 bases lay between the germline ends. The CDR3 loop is CASRRGGYYGYTF. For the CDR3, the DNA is TGTGCCAGCAGACGGGGTGGATACTATGGCTACACCTTC.

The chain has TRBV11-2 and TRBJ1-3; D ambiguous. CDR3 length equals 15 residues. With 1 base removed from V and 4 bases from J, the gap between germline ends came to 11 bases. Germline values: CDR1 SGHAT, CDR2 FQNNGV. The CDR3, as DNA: TGTGCCAGCAGCTTAGGAGGGAATACGGGAAACACCATATATTTT. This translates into CASSLGGNTGNTIYF.

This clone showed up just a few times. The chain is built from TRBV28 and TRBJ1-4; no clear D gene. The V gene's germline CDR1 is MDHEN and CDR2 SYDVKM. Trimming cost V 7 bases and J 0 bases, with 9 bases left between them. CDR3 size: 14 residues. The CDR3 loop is CASTLEATNEKLFF. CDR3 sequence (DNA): TGTGCCAGCACCCTAGAAGCAACTAATGAAAAACTGTTTTTT.

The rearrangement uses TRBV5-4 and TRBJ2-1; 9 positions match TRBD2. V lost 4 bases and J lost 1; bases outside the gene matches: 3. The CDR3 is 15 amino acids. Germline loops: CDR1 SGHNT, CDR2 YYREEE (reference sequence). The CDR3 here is CASSQTSGSYNEQFF. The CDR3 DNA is TGTGCCAGCAGCCAGACTAGCGGTTCCTACAATGAGCAGTTCTTC.

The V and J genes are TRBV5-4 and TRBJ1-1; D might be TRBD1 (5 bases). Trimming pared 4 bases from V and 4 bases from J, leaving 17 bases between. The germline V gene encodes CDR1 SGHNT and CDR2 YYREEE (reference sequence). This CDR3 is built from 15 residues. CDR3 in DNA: TGTGCCAGCAGCGACCCGGGGACTGAGAGCACTGAAGCTTTCTTT. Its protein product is CASSDPGTESTEAFF.

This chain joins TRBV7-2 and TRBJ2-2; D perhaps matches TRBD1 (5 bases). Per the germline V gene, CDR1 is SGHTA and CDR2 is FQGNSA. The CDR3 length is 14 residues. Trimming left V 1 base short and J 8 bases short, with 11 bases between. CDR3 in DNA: TGTGCCAGCAGCTTAGGGGGCCAGGCGGGGGAGCTGTTTTTT. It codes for CASSLGGQAGELFF.

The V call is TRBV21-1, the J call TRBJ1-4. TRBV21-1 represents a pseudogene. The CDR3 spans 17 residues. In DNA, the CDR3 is TGTGCCAGCAGCAAAAACCGTCGGGGGGCAACTAATGAAAAACTGTTTTTT. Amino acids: CASSKNRRGATNEKLFF.

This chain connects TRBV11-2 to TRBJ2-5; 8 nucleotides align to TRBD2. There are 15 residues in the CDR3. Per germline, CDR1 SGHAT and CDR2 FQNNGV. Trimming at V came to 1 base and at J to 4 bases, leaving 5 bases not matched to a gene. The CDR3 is CASSLGRGGLETQYF. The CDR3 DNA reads TGTGCCAGCAGCTTAGGCCGCGGGGGGTTAGAGACCCAGTACTTC.

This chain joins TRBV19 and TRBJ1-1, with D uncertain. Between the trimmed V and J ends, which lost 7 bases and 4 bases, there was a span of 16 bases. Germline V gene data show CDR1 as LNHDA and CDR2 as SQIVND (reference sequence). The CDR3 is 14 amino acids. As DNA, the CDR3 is TGTGCCAGTAACAAAGACGGAGGGAGCACTGAAGCTTTCTTT. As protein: CASNKDGGSTEAFF.